The clone carrying this TCR beta chain was observed a single time. This specimen belongs to a study of Ad26.COV2.S vaccination and SARS-CoV-2 variants. As for the study in general: The donor was enrolled in the Ad26.COV2.S arm of the COV1001 trial.

Treatment of the sample: roughly 18 received Ad26.COV2.S at low or high dose, single or two shots; a few received placebo; per-sample allocation not given. Sampling happened 63 days after the first vaccine or placebo injection. Trimming shortened V by 7 bases and J by 0 bases, and 20 bases separated the two germline ends. The CDR3 is 17 residues long. CDR1 and CDR2 (germline): LGHDT, YNNKEL (reference sequence). This table comes from immunoSEQ multiplex PCR, and its TCRdb copy is limited to in-frame clones, with some not included. The data show some 330,000 clones, around 90% seen once. The chain couples TRBV3-1 (or the pseudogene TRBV3-2) to TRBJ2-3; D might be TRBD2 (6 bases). The source material was peripheral blood, sampled in a trial of Ad26.COV2.S vaccine versus placebo. The clonotype was recovered from a person aged 18-65 years who received the Ad26.COV2.S COVID-19 vaccine or a placebo. CDR3 coding DNA: TGTGCCAGCACCCCTACGAACTTGGGACTCAGCACAGATACGCAGTATTTT. It encodes CASTPTNLGLSTDTQYF.